In its sample, the clone carrying this T cell receptor (beta chain) was seen a few times. Its specificity is unknown. Sequenced by immunoSEQ multiplex PCR; TCRdb stores in-frame clones only, minus some. The sample holds tens of thousands of clones; 63% are singletons and the top ten take about 18%. The sample is drawn from a study of radiotherapy plus CTLA-4 blockade in lung cancer. Study information: Around a sixth of patients responded objectively, and roughly 30% achieved disease control.

General study results and limits: There was expansion of tumor-derived TCR clones in blood after radiotherapy plus ipilimumab. Early blood T cell clone dynamics reportedly forecast response best, with interferon-beta.

Those patients who had chemo-refractory metastatic non-small-cell lung cancer were given focal radiation along with CTLA-4 blockade through ipilimumab. V lost 11 bases and J lost 4; bases outside the gene matches: 7. Per germline, CDR1 WSHSY and CDR2 SAAADI. The CDR3 sequence is 13 residues long. The TCR sequence derives from a human donor with non-small cell lung cancer who had a partial response to radiotherapy plus ipilimumab. The chain employs TRBV10-2 and TRBJ2-1, with 8 bases that match TRBD2. This material consisted of peripheral blood, taken from a patient treated with radiotherapy plus ipilimumab. CDR3 region: CALSSGRYNEQFF. The CDR3 DNA reads TGCGCCCTAAGCAGCGGGAGATACAATGAGCAGTTCTTC.